The 15 T cell receptor beta chains below all came from one sample that was sequenced in a study of metastatic and nonmetastatic thyroid tumors. With MiXCR, TCRdb called clones anew from the PCR reads. The sample gives about 60,000 clones, under 20% of which show up once; about a tenth is in the top ten. All patients were untreated before thyroid surgery. Sequencing was carried out using blood. The receptors stem from a male donor with papillary thyroid cancer or a benign thyroid nodule (not recorded which). Some clones in this sample may be carry-over from other donors' samples.

The chain combines TRBV5-1 with TRBJ2-1; D uncertain. V was shortened by 9 bases and J by 1 base, with 17 bases between the two germline ends. The CDR3 totals 15 residues. The germline V gene has CDR1 SGHRS and CDR2 YFSETQ. DNA for the CDR3: TGCGCCACCACCCTTGGTGGGTATTCCTACAATGAGCAGTTCTTC. This sequence encodes CATTLGGYSYNEQFF.

Regarding this clone: This sequence may be a read error, since a much larger clone differs from it by one base. The chain joins TRBV30 to TRBJ1-1, with 7 bases aligning to TRBD1. CDR1 is GTSNPN, CDR2 SVGIG, per germline (reference sequence). The CDR3 covers 13 residues. V lost 5 bases, J lost 4 bases, and 7 bases stayed unmatched. CDR3 protein: CAWGLGGCTEAFF. The DNA for the CDR3 is TGTGCCTGGGGTTTAGGGGGCTGCACTGAAGCTTTCTTT.

Comments on this clone: The junction and the germline gene differ at one end; a read error may be behind it. Additional DNA sequences in this sample encode the identical CDR3. The chain links TRBV20-1 to TRBJ1-6; 11 bases fit TRBD1. CDR3 size: 14 residues. Germline-derived CDR1 and CDR2 are DFQATT and SNEGSKA (reference sequence). CDR3 amino acids: CSAPGTGGSSPLHF. The CDR3 region has the DNA TGCAGTGCTCCGGGGACAGGGGGAAGCTCACCCCTCCATTTT.

This clone turned up a few times. The V and J genes are TRBV2 and TRBJ2-7; D call uncertain. The germline CDR1 and CDR2 sequences are SNHLY and FYNNEI. The CDR3 runs 12 residues. The germline V and J ends were trimmed by 4 bases and 3 bases, with 7 bases remaining between them. The CDR3 DNA is TGTGCCAGCAGTGGCTTAGACTACGAGCAGTACTTC. The encoded protein is CASSGLDYEQYF.

In the case of this clone: Sequence at one end of the junction differs from germline and may be a read error. The chain recombines TRBV5-1 with TRBJ2-2, with TRBD2 matching over 11 bases. Germline V gives CDR1 SGHRS, CDR2 YFSETQ. The CDR3 runs to 17 residues. The CDR3 nucleotides are TGCGCCAACAGCTTCGGGACTAGCGGAGAAAACACCGGGGAGCTGTTTTTT. This encodes CANSFGTSGENTGELFF. Looking up the rest from reference TRBV5-1 and TRBJ2-2 gives the full variable domain: KAGVTQTPRYLIKTRGQQVTLSCSPISGHRSVSWYQQTPGQGLQFLFEYFSETQRNKGNFPGRFSGRQFSNSRSEMNVSTLELGDSALYLCANSFGTSGENTGELFFGEGSRLTVL.

This clone was found many times. This chain uses TRBV19 with TRBJ1-5; TRBD1 matches 7 bases. Germline CDR1 reads LNHDA; CDR2 reads SQIVND (reference sequence). The CDR3 has 15 amino acids. The V gene end was trimmed by 7 bases and the J gene end by 1 base; junction bases not matched to a gene: 7. CDR3 sequence: CASTPPGGSNQPQHF. In nucleotides, the CDR3 is TGTGCCAGTACCCCACCAGGGGGGAGCAATCAGCCCCAGCATTTT.

A few counts support this clone. This sequence may be a read error, since a much larger clone differs from it by one base. The V gene is TRBV6-1, the J gene TRBJ2-5, with D perhaps assigned TRBD1 or TRBD2 (7 bases each). Between the trimmed V and J ends, which lost 5 bases and 7 bases, there was a span of 20 bases. Germline lookup yields CDR1 MNHNS and CDR2 SASEGT. The CDR3 loop spans 15 amino acids. CDR3 coding DNA: TGTGCCAGCAGTCCTATACCGACAGGGAGGGGGACCCAGTACTTC. Translated, it gives CASSPIPTGRGTQYF.

This clone was detected ten times or more. The gene calls are TRBV10-3 and TRBJ2-3; D remains ambiguous. V gave up 0 bases and J gave up 7 bases, with 8 bases separating them. CDR3 length equals 13 residues. The V gene's germline CDR1 is ENHRY and CDR2 SYGVKD. The CDR3 coding sequence is TGTGCCATCAGTGAGTCTCAGGTATATACGCAGTATTTT. It specifies CAISESQVYTQYF.

This clone was counted at least ten times. The gene calls are TRBV7-2 and TRBJ1-2; no definite D call. There are 15 residues in the CDR3. Germline loops: CDR1 SGHTA, CDR2 FQGNSA. V lost 4 bases and J 0 bases, leaving 12 bases between the germline ends. The CDR3 sequence: CASSSGSTSNYGYTF. The CDR3 DNA is TGTGCCAGCAGCTCCGGGAGCACCTCTAACTATGGCTACACCTTC.

This clone was picked up many times. The chain combines TRBV20-1 with TRBJ1-2; no reliable D call. V lost 4 bases and J 4 bases, leaving 19 bases between the germline ends. CDR1 is DFQATT and CDR2 is SNEGSKA in the germline V gene (reference sequence). The CDR3 length is 15 residues. The CDR3 nucleotides are TGCAGTGCTACCATTACACGTCCTCGCAGCTATGGCTACACCTTC. It encodes CSATITRPRSYGYTF.

This clone appeared many times. The chain links TRBV5-1 to TRBJ2-3; 9 bases agree with TRBD2. V lost 4 bases and J lost 6; bases outside the gene matches: 6. Germline CDR1 reads SGHRS; CDR2 reads YFSETQ. The CDR3 consists of 14 residues. The chain's CDR3 is CASSPGTSFDTQYF. In DNA, the CDR3 is TGCGCCAGCAGCCCGGGGACTAGCTTCGATACGCAGTATTTT.

This clone was recorded at least ten times. A single base separates this from a much larger clone, so it may be a read error. The chain employs TRBV27 and TRBJ2-3, with D perhaps TRBD2 (5 bases). Germline-derived CDR1 and CDR2 are MNHEY and SMNVEV (reference sequence). CDR3 length: 13 amino acids. This chain's CDR3 is CACSLRDTDTQYF. The CDR3 DNA follows: TGTGCCTGCAGTTTACGGGACACAGATACGCAGTATTTT.

This clone was counted at least ten times. The CDR3 bases are TGTGCCACCAGTGCCCGCCCCACGGAACCTAACTATGGCTACACCTTC. It translates to CATSARPTEPNYGYTF. The V gene is TRBV24-1, the J gene TRBJ1-2, with D unclear. Between the trimmed V and J ends, which lost 5 bases and 0 bases, there was a span of 15 bases. Germline V gene data show CDR1 as KGHDR and CDR2 as SFDVKD. The CDR3 extends over 16 amino acids.

This rearrangement joins TRBV15 to TRBJ2-1; no reliable D call. Between the trimmed V and J ends, which lost 0 bases and 2 bases, there was a span of 8 bases. The CDR3 loop spans 15 amino acids. Germline lookup yields CDR1 LNHNV and CDR2 YYDKDF (reference sequence). As DNA, the CDR3 is TGTGCCACCAGCAGAGATGCTGGGGCCTACAATGAGCAGTTCTTC. Translation: CATSRDAGAYNEQFF.

Note on this clone: A single base separates this from a much larger clone, so it may be a read error. This rearrangement joins TRBV19 to TRBJ1-6; no firm D call. The CDR3 has 14 residues. The germline V gene encodes CDR1 LNHDA and CDR2 SQIVND (reference sequence). V was trimmed by 2 bases and J by 8 bases, leaving 10 bases between them. The CDR3 sequence: CASSIRNRDSPLHF. CDR3 nucleotides: TGTGCCAGTAGTATAAGGAATCGAGATTCACCCCTCCACTTT.